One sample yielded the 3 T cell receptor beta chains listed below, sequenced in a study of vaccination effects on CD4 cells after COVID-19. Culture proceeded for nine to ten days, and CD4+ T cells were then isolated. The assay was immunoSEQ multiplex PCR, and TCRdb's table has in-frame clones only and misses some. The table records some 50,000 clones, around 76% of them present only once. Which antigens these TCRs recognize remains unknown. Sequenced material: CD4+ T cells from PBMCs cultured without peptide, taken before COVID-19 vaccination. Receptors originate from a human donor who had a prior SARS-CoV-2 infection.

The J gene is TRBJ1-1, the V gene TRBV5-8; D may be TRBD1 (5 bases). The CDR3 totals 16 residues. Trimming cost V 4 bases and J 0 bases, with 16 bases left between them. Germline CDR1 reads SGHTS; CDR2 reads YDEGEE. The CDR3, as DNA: TGTGCCAGCAGCACCCTTTGGGGCCCCATGAACACTGAAGCTTTCTTT. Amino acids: CASSTLWGPMNTEAFF.

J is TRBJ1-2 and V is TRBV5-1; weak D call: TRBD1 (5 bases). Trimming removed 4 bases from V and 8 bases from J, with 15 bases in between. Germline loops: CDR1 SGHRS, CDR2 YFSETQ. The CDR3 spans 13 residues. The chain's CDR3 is CASSPRDVSGYTF. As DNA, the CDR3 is TGCGCCAGCAGCCCCCGGGACGTGTCCGGCTACACCTTC.

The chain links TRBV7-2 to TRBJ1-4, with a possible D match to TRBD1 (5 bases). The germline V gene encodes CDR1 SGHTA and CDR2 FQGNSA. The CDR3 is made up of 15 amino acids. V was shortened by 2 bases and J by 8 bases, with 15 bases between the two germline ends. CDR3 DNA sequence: TGTGCCAGCAGCTTATTGGGGGGTGGGGTGGAAAAACTGTTTTTT. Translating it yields CASSLLGGGVEKLFF.